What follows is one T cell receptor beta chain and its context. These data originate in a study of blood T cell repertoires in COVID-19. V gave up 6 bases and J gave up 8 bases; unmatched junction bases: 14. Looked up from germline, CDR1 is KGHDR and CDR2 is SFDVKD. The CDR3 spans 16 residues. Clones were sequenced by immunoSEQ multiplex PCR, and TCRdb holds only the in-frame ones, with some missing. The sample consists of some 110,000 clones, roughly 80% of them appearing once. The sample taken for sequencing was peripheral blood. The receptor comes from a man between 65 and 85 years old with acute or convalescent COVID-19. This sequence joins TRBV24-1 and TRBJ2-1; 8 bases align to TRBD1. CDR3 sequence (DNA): TGTGCCACCAGTTTGTCCCGGACAGGGTTGGTAGATGAGCAGTTCTTC. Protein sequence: CATSLSRTGLVDEQFF.